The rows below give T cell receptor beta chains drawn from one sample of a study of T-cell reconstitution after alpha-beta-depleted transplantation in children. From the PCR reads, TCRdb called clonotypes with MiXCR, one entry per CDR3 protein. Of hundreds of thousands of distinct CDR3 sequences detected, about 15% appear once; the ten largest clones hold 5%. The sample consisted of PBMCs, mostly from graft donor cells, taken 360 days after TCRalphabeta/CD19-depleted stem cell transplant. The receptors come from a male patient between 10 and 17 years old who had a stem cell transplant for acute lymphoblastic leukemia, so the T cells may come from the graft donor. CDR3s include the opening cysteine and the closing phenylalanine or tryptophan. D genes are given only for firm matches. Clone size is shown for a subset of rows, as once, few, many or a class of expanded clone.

CDR3nt: TGCAGTGGTCCGGGGGACACCCAGGGGCATGGCTACACCTTC; CDR3aa: CSGPGDTQGHGYTF; v_gene: TRBV20-1; abundance: NA; d_gene: NA; len: 14; j_gene: TRBJ1-2
CDR3nt: TGTGCCACCAGCAGAGGAGGAAGCTATGAAAAACTGTTTTTT; CDR3aa: CATSRGGSYEKLFF; v_gene: TRBV15; abundance: few; d_gene: NA; len: 14; j_gene: TRBJ1-4
CDR3nt: TGCAGCGTTGAATGGCTAGCATACAATGAGCAGTTCTTC; CDR3aa: CSVEWLAYNEQFF; v_gene: TRBV29-1; abundance: many; d_gene: NA; len: 13; j_gene: TRBJ2-1
CDR3nt: TGTGCCAGCAGCACTAGGGGGGTCAATGAGCAGTTCTTC; CDR3aa: CASSTRGVNEQFF; v_gene: TRBV5-4; abundance: NA; d_gene: NA; len: 13; j_gene: TRBJ2-1
CDR3nt: TGCGCCAGCAGCCAAGGACCCCCTAGCGTGGGGGAGCAGTACTTC; CDR3aa: CASSQGPPSVGEQYF; v_gene: TRBV4-1; abundance: few; d_gene: NA; len: 15; j_gene: TRBJ2-7
CDR3nt: TGCAGTGCTAGCCCCGGGGGGCCCCAGCATTTT; CDR3aa: CSASPGGPQHF; v_gene: TRBV20-1; abundance: few; d_gene: NA; len: 11; j_gene: TRBJ1-5
CDR3nt: TGTGCCAGCAGCGGGCCCCAATCAGGGGGGGACACCGGGGAGCTGTTTTTT; CDR3aa: CASSGPQSGGDTGELFF; v_gene: TRBV9; abundance: few; d_gene: NA; len: 17; j_gene: TRBJ2-2
CDR3nt: TGTGCCAGCAGCCCTCGACTAGCGGGGATAGACAATGAGCAGTTCTTC; CDR3aa: CASSPRLAGIDNEQFF; v_gene: TRBV7-6; abundance: NA; d_gene: TRBD2; len: 16; j_gene: TRBJ2-1
CDR3nt: TGCGCCAGCAGATGGACTAGCGGGAGGAGGTACGAGCAGTACTTC; CDR3aa: CASRWTSGRRYEQYF; v_gene: TRBV5-1; abundance: few; d_gene: TRBD2; len: 15; j_gene: TRBJ2-7
CDR3nt: TGTGCCATAAGGGGGGGGGCTAACTATGGCTACACCTTC; CDR3aa: CAIRGGANYGYTF; v_gene: TRBV12-3/TRBV12-4; abundance: many; d_gene: NA; len: 13; j_gene: TRBJ1-2
CDR3nt: TGCGCCAGCAGCTTGGCAGGGACAGGGGATGGTGGCAATCAGCCCCAGCATTTT; CDR3aa: CASSLAGTGDGGNQPQHF; v_gene: TRBV5-1; abundance: NA; d_gene: TRBD1; len: 18; j_gene: TRBJ1-5
CDR3nt: TGTGCCAGCAGTTTATTCGGGTCCGAGCAGTACTTC; CDR3aa: CASSLFGSEQYF; v_gene: TRBV28; abundance: many; d_gene: NA; len: 12; j_gene: TRBJ2-7
CDR3nt: TGCGCCAGCAGGGGTTTGGGGACTCAGGGGGCTTTCTTT; CDR3aa: CASRGLGTQGAFF; v_gene: TRBV4-1; abundance: NA; d_gene: NA; len: 13; j_gene: TRBJ1-1
CDR3nt: TGTGCCAGCAGTTTAAGAGGAGAGCGGACCTACAATGAGCAGTTCTTC; CDR3aa: CASSLRGERTYNEQFF; v_gene: TRBV12-3/TRBV12-4; abundance: NA; d_gene: NA; len: 16; j_gene: TRBJ2-1
CDR3nt: TGTGCCAGCAGCCCAGAGACAGGGGGCCACGAGCAGTACTTC; CDR3aa: CASSPETGGHEQYF; v_gene: TRBV11-2; abundance: NA; d_gene: TRBD1; len: 14; j_gene: TRBJ2-7
CDR3nt: TGTGCCAGCAGTTTCGGGCCTGCCCCCCGCACAGATACGCAGTATTTT; CDR3aa: CASSFGPAPRTDTQYF; v_gene: TRBV27; abundance: few; d_gene: NA; len: 16; j_gene: TRBJ2-3
CDR3nt: TGTGCCAGCAGTTCGAACACCAGGGGGAGCAATCAGCCCCAGCATTTT; CDR3aa: CASSSNTRGSNQPQHF; v_gene: TRBV12-3/TRBV12-4; abundance: NA; d_gene: TRBD1; len: 16; j_gene: TRBJ1-5
CDR3nt: TGTGCCACCAGCAGTGAAATCTTCGGCGCTAACTATGGCTACACCTTC; CDR3aa: CATSSEIFGANYGYTF; v_gene: TRBV15; abundance: NA; d_gene: NA; len: 16; j_gene: TRBJ1-2
CDR3nt: TGCGCCAGCAGCAGAACGGACAGGGCCACTGAAGCTTTCTTT; CDR3aa: CASSRTDRATEAFF; v_gene: TRBV5-1; abundance: NA; d_gene: TRBD1; len: 14; j_gene: TRBJ1-1
CDR3nt: TGCGCCAGCAGCAGAAGCGGGACAGGGTTCAATGAGCAGTTCTTC; CDR3aa: CASSRSGTGFNEQFF; v_gene: TRBV5-1; abundance: NA; d_gene: TRBD1; len: 15; j_gene: TRBJ2-1
CDR3nt: TGCGCCAGCAGCCAGGGTAGCGGGAGGGACCCCTACAATGAGCAGTTCTTC; CDR3aa: CASSQGSGRDPYNEQFF; v_gene: TRBV4-1; abundance: many; d_gene: TRBD2; len: 17; j_gene: TRBJ2-1
CDR3nt: TGTGCCAGCAGCTTATTCCCCTCCCCGTCGCCGCCGGGACAGGGGGTTTACTACGAGCAGTACTTC; CDR3aa: CASSLFPSPSPPGQGVYYEQYF; v_gene: TRBV7-2; abundance: NA; d_gene: TRBD1; len: 22; j_gene: TRBJ2-7
CDR3nt: TGCAGCGTTGACCCAGCGGGGGGACCCCATTACAATGAGCAGTTCTTC; CDR3aa: CSVDPAGGPHYNEQFF; v_gene: TRBV29-1; abundance: NA; d_gene: TRBD2; len: 16; j_gene: TRBJ2-1
CDR3nt: TGTGCCAGCGTGACTAGCGGGGTTTACAATGAGCAGTTCTTC; CDR3aa: CASVTSGVYNEQFF; v_gene: TRBV6-2/TRBV6-3; abundance: NA; d_gene: TRBD2; len: 14; j_gene: TRBJ2-1
CDR3nt: TGTGCCAGCAGCTTGCCGGGACCTACCTACAATGAGCAGTTCTTC; CDR3aa: CASSLPGPTYNEQFF; v_gene: TRBV7-9; abundance: few; d_gene: NA; len: 15; j_gene: TRBJ2-1
CDR3nt: TGTGCCAGCTCACCCCCGGGACTAGCGGGAGTCCTCTACGAGCAGTACTTC; CDR3aa: CASSPPGLAGVLYEQYF; v_gene: TRBV18; abundance: few; d_gene: TRBD2; len: 17; j_gene: TRBJ2-7
CDR3nt: TGTGCCAGCAGCGGAGAGGGGGTAGGGCCCCAAGAGACCCAGTACTTC; CDR3aa: CASSGEGVGPQETQYF; v_gene: TRBV12-3/TRBV12-4; abundance: few; d_gene: NA; len: 16; j_gene: TRBJ2-5
CDR3nt: TGCAGTGCTAGAGGTCGGGGGGCGCGGTACTACGAGCAGTACTTC; CDR3aa: CSARGRGARYYEQYF; v_gene: TRBV20-1; abundance: few; d_gene: NA; len: 15; j_gene: TRBJ2-7
CDR3nt: TGCAGTGCTAGAGAGGGGGAGGGTAGCGGGAGAACAAGGAGAAACAATGAGCAGTTCTTC; CDR3aa: CSAREGEGSGRTRRNNEQFF; v_gene: TRBV20-1; abundance: few; d_gene: TRBD2; len: 20; j_gene: TRBJ2-1
CDR3nt: TGTGCCAGCGAAGGGTTTGCTCTTGAGACCCAGTACTTC; CDR3aa: CASEGFALETQYF; v_gene: TRBV3-1; abundance: few; d_gene: NA; len: 13; j_gene: TRBJ2-5
CDR3nt: TGCGCCAGCAGCTTCAGGGGGACGGCTTTCTTT; CDR3aa: CASSFRGTAFF; v_gene: TRBV4-1; abundance: NA; d_gene: TRBD1; len: 11; j_gene: TRBJ1-1
CDR3nt: TGTGCCAGCAGCTCATGGGACCCCCGGAACACCGGGGAGCTGTTTTTT; CDR3aa: CASSSWDPRNTGELFF; v_gene: TRBV7-6; abundance: few; d_gene: NA; len: 16; j_gene: TRBJ2-2
CDR3nt: TGTGCCAGCAGCTCGCCCACGGGGATCTACAATGAGCAGTTCTTC; CDR3aa: CASSSPTGIYNEQFF; v_gene: TRBV5-4; abundance: NA; d_gene: NA; len: 15; j_gene: TRBJ2-1
CDR3nt: TGTGCCAGCAGCCCCTGGGTGGGGACCGGGGAGCTGTTTTTT; CDR3aa: CASSPWVGTGELFF; v_gene: TRBV11-2; abundance: many; d_gene: NA; len: 14; j_gene: TRBJ2-2
CDR3nt: TGTGCCAGCAGGGAGCACCACGAGCAGTACTTC; CDR3aa: CASREHHEQYF; v_gene: TRBV12-3/TRBV12-4; abundance: few; d_gene: NA; len: 11; j_gene: TRBJ2-7
CDR3nt: TGTGCCAGCAGCTCCTGGGGACTAGCGGGCTACAATGAGCAGTTCTTC; CDR3aa: CASSSWGLAGYNEQFF; v_gene: TRBV7-8; abundance: few; d_gene: TRBD2; len: 16; j_gene: TRBJ2-1
CDR3nt: TGCGCCAGCAGCTTGACCGTCAGCTTCTACAATGAGCAGTTCTTC; CDR3aa: CASSLTVSFYNEQFF; v_gene: TRBV5-1; abundance: many; d_gene: NA; len: 15; j_gene: TRBJ2-1
CDR3nt: TGCGCCAGTAGCAACAGGGTAGCCAATGAGCAGTTCTTC; CDR3aa: CASSNRVANEQFF; v_gene: TRBV10-2; abundance: NA; d_gene: NA; len: 13; j_gene: TRBJ2-1
CDR3nt: TGCAGCGTTGAATCGAGCGGCTACAATGAGCAGTTCTTC; CDR3aa: CSVESSGYNEQFF; v_gene: TRBV29-1; abundance: many; d_gene: NA; len: 13; j_gene: TRBJ2-1
CDR3nt: TGTGCCAGCAGCCCCGATTCGGGCACTGAAGCTTTCTTT; CDR3aa: CASSPDSGTEAFF; v_gene: TRBV7-6; abundance: few; d_gene: NA; len: 13; j_gene: TRBJ1-1
CDR3nt: TGTGCCAGCAGCGTTGCAGGGCTAGCGGGAGGGCCGAATGAGCAGTTCTTC; CDR3aa: CASSVAGLAGGPNEQFF; v_gene: TRBV9; abundance: few; d_gene: TRBD2; len: 17; j_gene: TRBJ2-1
CDR3nt: TGTGCCACCAGTGAGATGCCAGGGGATGAGCAGTTCTTC; CDR3aa: CATSEMPGDEQFF; v_gene: TRBV24-1; abundance: NA; d_gene: NA; len: 13; j_gene: TRBJ2-1
CDR3nt: TGTGCCAGCAGTTTAGCGCTGGGGCAGGGTGGGTACTTC; CDR3aa: CASSLALGQGGYF; v_gene: TRBV12-3/TRBV12-4; abundance: few; d_gene: NA; len: 13; j_gene: TRBJ2-5
CDR3nt: TGCAGTGCTAGCCCTGGGCAGGGGGTTTCCCACAATGAGCAGTTCTTC; CDR3aa: CSASPGQGVSHNEQFF; v_gene: TRBV20-1; abundance: few; d_gene: TRBD1; len: 16; j_gene: TRBJ2-1
CDR3nt: TGTGCCAGCTGGGGGCAGGGGGCCTCTGGGGCCAACGTCCTGACTTTC; CDR3aa: CASWGQGASGANVLTF; v_gene: TRBV27; abundance: NA; d_gene: TRBD1; len: 16; j_gene: TRBJ2-6
CDR3nt: TGTGCCAGCAGCCCTTCGCCGGGACAGGGTTATCCGGAGCCCCAGCATTTT; CDR3aa: CASSPSPGQGYPEPQHF; v_gene: TRBV3-1; abundance: few; d_gene: TRBD1; len: 17; j_gene: TRBJ1-5
CDR3nt: TGTGCCAGCACCTTACACAGGGACAATGAGCAGTTCTTC; CDR3aa: CASTLHRDNEQFF; v_gene: TRBV12-3/TRBV12-4; abundance: NA; d_gene: NA; len: 13; j_gene: TRBJ2-1
CDR3nt: TGTGCCTGCAGTTTAGCCGCCTCGGGTTCCCCCGTCTACAATGAGCAGTTCTTC; CDR3aa: CACSLAASGSPVYNEQFF; v_gene: TRBV12-3/TRBV12-4; abundance: NA; d_gene: NA; len: 18; j_gene: TRBJ2-1
CDR3nt: TGTGCCAGCAGCTTAGAAGCGGGGGGTTCAATGAGTCAGCCCCAGCATTTT; CDR3aa: CASSLEAGGSMSQPQHF; v_gene: TRBV11-2; abundance: few; d_gene: NA; len: 17; j_gene: TRBJ1-5
CDR3nt: TGCGCCAGCAGCCTTCGACTAGCGGGAGGGCCGAGGTACAATGAGCAGTTCTTC; CDR3aa: CASSLRLAGGPRYNEQFF; v_gene: TRBV5-1; abundance: many; d_gene: TRBD2; len: 18; j_gene: TRBJ2-1